This T cell receptor (beta chain) was documented in a study of CD8 T cells in ankylosing spondylitis. Findings of the study overall: Ankylosing spondylitis blood appeared to carry a characteristic TCR beta motif of seven to nine highly homologous variants. Clones linked to disease, bearing a CD8+ phenotype, were relatively rare in peripheral blood. Prior work had noted some motif variants in reactive arthritis blood and synovial fluid. The authors reported significant enrichment of disease-linked clones in matched ankylosing spondylitis synovial fluid.

As for this clonotype: What it recognizes is unknown.

The CDR3 length is 14 residues. Germline lookup yields CDR1 DFQATT and CDR2 SNEGSKA (reference sequence). V lost 6 bases to trimming and J lost 4 bases; unmatched junction nucleotides: 5. Each CDR3 protein is one row after TCRdb ran MiXCR on the 5' RACE reads. Here the sample spans 250,000 or so distinct CDR3 sequences, about 24% being singletons. The chain recombines TRBV20-1 with TRBJ2-3; 12 positions agree with TRBD1. Source material: blood, either unsorted or a sorted T cell fraction (not recorded which). This receptor was taken from a male donor with ankylosing spondylitis or in good health (not recorded which). CDR3 coding DNA: TGCAGTGCACCGGGACAGGGGGCTCCAGATACGCAGTATTTT. Translated, it gives CSAPGQGAPDTQYF.